This TCR beta chain was observed in a study of blood T cell repertoires in COVID-19. Across the study: Material from acute and convalescent COVID-19 was sourced from the United States, Italy and Spain.

In the original workflow: Reference gene primer amplification in the assay estimated nucleated cell counts. Clones were read by immunoSEQ multiplex PCR, and TCRdb kept only the in-frame ones, dropping some. V, J and clone size derive from that table, while D and trimming were established from the DNA sequence. Among around 330,000 clones listed, roughly 90% were seen once. The germline V and J ends were trimmed by 7 bases and 2 bases, with 18 bases remaining between them. Germline CDR1 reads SNHLY; CDR2 reads FYNNEI. The CDR3 totals 15 residues. Participants were aged 18 to 89 years from around 24 US areas. Assignment of participants to cohorts was predicated upon participant-reported clinical history.

This clonotype was obtained from a man in his 60s who had recovered from COVID-19. The chain carries TRBV2 and TRBJ2-7; possible D gene TRBD2, 5 bases. Sequenced material: PBMCs or T cells enriched from blood (not recorded which). CDR3 amino acids: CASTERASLTYEQYF. In DNA, the CDR3 is TGTGCCAGCACCGAAAGGGCTAGCCTTACCTACGAGCAGTACTTC.